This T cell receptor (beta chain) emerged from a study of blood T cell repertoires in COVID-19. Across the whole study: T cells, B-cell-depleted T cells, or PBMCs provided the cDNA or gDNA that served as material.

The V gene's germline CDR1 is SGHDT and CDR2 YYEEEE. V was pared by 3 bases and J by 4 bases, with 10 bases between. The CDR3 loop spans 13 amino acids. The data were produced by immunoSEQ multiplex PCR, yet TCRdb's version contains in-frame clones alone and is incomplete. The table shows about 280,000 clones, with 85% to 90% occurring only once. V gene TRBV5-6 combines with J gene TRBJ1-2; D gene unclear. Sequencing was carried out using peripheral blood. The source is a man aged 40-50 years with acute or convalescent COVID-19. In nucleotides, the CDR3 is TGTGCCAGCAGCTCGCTCTATTTCTATGGCTACACCTTC. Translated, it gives CASSSLYFYGYTF.